Each of the 8 T cell receptor beta chains below was sequenced from the same sample in a study of PD-1 blockade in classical Hodgkin lymphoma. Stated time point: cycle 4 day 1 (C4D1), after five to seven weeks of nivolumab. Every single patient, without exception, relapsed after autologous stem cell transplantation, and brentuximab vedotin exposure varied. Assay: immunoSEQ multiplex PCR; the TCRdb copy retains only in-frame clones and omits some. The sample has 20,000 to 25,000 clones; about 80% are singletons. Sequenced material: peripheral blood mononuclear cells (PBMCs), taken before the fourth cycle of nivolumab. These receptors were collected from a human donor with classical Hodgkin lymphoma.

This chain connects TRBV10-3 to TRBJ2-1; the match to TRBD2 covers 10 bases. Trimming took 10 bases from V and 5 from J; bases not matched to a gene: 5. Looked up from germline, CDR1 is ENHRY and CDR2 is SYGVKD. The CDR3 sequence is 13 residues long. CDR3 nucleotide sequence: TGTGCCACGGGGACTAGCGATAACAATGAGCAGTTCTTC. Residues: CATGTSDNNEQFF.

The CDR3 DNA sequence: TGTGCCAGCAGTGAGTCGAGGGTGAGTCAGCCCCAGCATTTT. Its protein product is CASSESRVSQPQHF. The chain links TRBV2 to TRBJ1-5, with D hard to call. The CDR3 is 14 amino acids. The germline V gene has CDR1 SNHLY and CDR2 FYNNEI. Trimming removed 3 bases at V and 6 bases at J, with 12 bases between. The full variable domain, with the rest looked up from reference TRBV2 and TRBJ1-5, is EPEVTQTPSHQVTQMGQEVILRCVPISNHLYFYWYRQILGQKVEFLVSFYNNEISEKSEIFDDQFSVERPDGSNFTLKIRSTKLEDSAMYFCASSESRVSQPQHFGDGTRLSIL.

This clone occurred a few times. J is TRBJ2-1 and V is TRBV15; 8 bases match TRBD2. After removal of 0 bases from V and 9 bases from J, the junction contained 13 bases not matched to a gene. The CDR3 is 17 residues long. CDR1 and CDR2 from the germline V gene are LNHNV and YYDKDF (reference sequence). The CDR3 bases are TGTGCCACCAGCAGAGATCGCATCAGCGGGAGATCGGGTGAGCAGTTCTTC. It yields the protein CATSRDRISGRSGEQFF.

This clone is categorized as large (0.1 to 1%). The sample has other DNA sequences that encode this CDR3 too. The genes are TRBV18 and TRBJ2-1; TRBD2 might be the D (5 bases). The CDR3 is 12 residues long. Trimming took off 3 bases at V and 6 bases at J, with 6 bases between the two ends. CDR1 and CDR2 from the germline V gene are KGHSH and LQKENI. The CDR3 loop reads CASSPRVNEQFF. CDR3 coding DNA: TGTGCCAGCTCACCGCGGGTCAATGAGCAGTTCTTC.

The chain couples TRBV28 to TRBJ2-7, with 9 bases aligning to TRBD2. The germline CDR1 and CDR2 sequences are MDHEN and SYDVKM. The CDR3 loop spans 15 amino acids. V shed 5 bases and J 9 bases; nucleotides not matched to a gene: 14. CDR3 residues: CASSLQSGTSMWQYF. The CDR3 nucleotides are TGTGCCAGCAGTCTCCAATCCGGGACTAGCATGTGGCAGTACTTC.

This chain uses TRBV10-3 with TRBJ1-4; D remains ambiguous. V lost 4 bases, J lost 0 bases, and 6 bases lay in between. Germline V lookup: CDR1 ENHRY, CDR2 SYGVKD. This CDR3 region has 14 residues. The CDR3 coding sequence is TGTGCCATCAGTGGTGCCGCAACTAATGAAAAACTGTTTTTT. Translating it yields CAISGAATNEKLFF.

A few counts support this clone. The J gene is TRBJ2-5, the V gene TRBV6-1; TRBD1 or TRBD2 may be the D gene (5 bases each). V was clipped by 6 bases and J by 2 bases, with 13 bases between them. Looked up from germline, CDR1 is MNHNS and CDR2 is SASEGT. This CDR3 spans 14 amino acids. CDR3 sequence: CASSIRDVQETQYF. The DNA of the CDR3 is TGTGCCAGCAGCATACGGGACGTACAAGAGACCCAGTACTTC.

This chain connects TRBV5-5 to TRBJ2-2, with D uncertain. Per germline, CDR1 SGHKS and CDR2 YYEKEE (reference sequence). Trimming cost V 0 bases and J 2 bases, with 8 bases left between them. This CDR3 has 15 amino acids. CDR3 in DNA: TGTGCCAGCAGCTTGGCCCCCTTCAACACCGGGGAGCTGTTTTTT. Amino acid sequence: CASSLAPFNTGELFF.